There are a few counts of the clone carrying this T cell receptor (beta chain). Its cognate antigen is unknown. This specimen comes from a study of T cells in localized non-small cell lung cancer. Germline CDR1 and CDR2: SGDLS and YYNGEE. Trimming removed 5 bases at V and 0 bases at J, with 8 bases between. There are 13 residues in the CDR3. Whole-study findings and limits: The greatest T cell clonality was found in uninvolved adjacent lung (higher than in tumor). Across samples, adjacent lung featured a median approximately 56 of the top 100 tumor clones. The study sequenced only one region of the tumor. As a result, intratumor heterogeneity could not be excluded and remains possible.

Here immunoSEQ multiplex PCR was the method, and the copy in TCRdb shows in-frame clones only, minus some. The data show fewer than 4,500 clones, roughly two fifths seen once. The material sequenced was lung tumor tissue, taken before any cancer treatment. V is TRBV9 and J is TRBJ1-2; D remains unclear. This TCR derives from a male donor at least 60 years old with stage I lung adenocarcinoma. The CDR3 coding sequence is TGTGCCAGCAGTGAAGGCACTAACTATGGCTACACCTTC. Residues: CASSEGTNYGYTF.